A single sample is the source of the 8 T cell receptor beta chains below, sequenced in a study of blood T cells in healthy people across ages. Combining a sample-barcoded 5' primer with a J-beta primer mix, a second PCR ran for roughly 7 to 11 cycles. In TCRdb, the 5' RACE reads were re-called with MiXCR into one record per CDR3 protein. This sample has more than 800,000 distinct CDR3 sequences; around 30% occur once, and the top ten carry 15% to 20%. Sequencing was carried out using blood. The receptors shown here come from an elderly woman in good health.

This clonotype was seen a handful of times. The chain employs TRBV9 and TRBJ1-2; D is unresolved. The CDR3 consists of 13 residues. Trimming left V 0 bases short and J 7 bases short, with 10 bases between. CDR1 is SGDLS and CDR2 is YYNGEE in the germline V gene. CDR3 coding DNA: TGTGCCAGCAGCGTAGCTGGCGCTGGTGGCTACACCTTC. It is translated as CASSVAGAGGYTF.

As for this clonotype: One base away lies a much larger clone, so this may be a sequencing read error. V usage is TRBV11-2 and J usage is TRBJ2-5; the D is unclear. Germline lookup yields CDR1 SGHAT and CDR2 FQNNGV. The CDR3 has 15 residues. V was cut by 3 bases and J by 5 bases, with 16 bases left in between. The CDR3 spells CASSLAPPRAETQYF. The CDR3 DNA reads TGTGCCAGCAGCTTGGCACCCCCTCGGGCGGAGACCCAGTACTTC.

In its sample, this clonotype was seen a few times. The chain has TRBV6-5 and TRBJ2-5, with D unresolved. V was shortened by 7 bases and J by 1 base, with 13 bases between the two germline ends. The CDR3 sequence is 14 residues long. Germline V gives CDR1 MNHEY, CDR2 SVGAGI. Written as DNA, the CDR3 is TGTGCCAGCAAAACGGGCCCCCTCCAAGAGACCCAGTACTTC. It codes for CASKTGPLQETQYF.

CDR3 loop: CASTWGGGTYSPLHF. CDR3 DNA sequence: TGTGCCAGCACCTGGGGAGGGGGCACGTATTCACCCCTCCACTTT. The V gene is TRBV25-1, the J gene TRBJ1-6, with 7 bases identical to TRBD1. The CDR3 is 15 residues long. Germline trimming cut 7 bases from V and 8 bases from J; bases unmatched to any gene: 11. Germline CDR1 is MGHDK and CDR2 is SYGVNS.

This clonotype was counted between two and nine times. A clone one base away is much larger, so this may be a read error. The chain is built from TRBV29-1 and TRBJ2-7, with D perhaps being TRBD1 or TRBD2 (7 bases each). Trimming removed 7 bases from V and 7 bases from J, with 23 bases in between. Germline CDR1 is SQVTM and CDR2 is ANQGSEA. The CDR3 is 14 amino acids. The CDR3 DNA is TGCAGCGCTGCAGGGGGGAGGGTCTACAATGAGCAGTACTTC. Its protein product is CSAAGGRVYNEQYF.

This clonotype was seen at least ten times. V and J are TRBV7-2 and TRBJ2-4; 10 bases match TRBD1. J lost 15 bases, V lost 5 bases, and 16 bases had no gene match. CDR3 length: 15 amino acids. Per germline, CDR1 SGHTA and CDR2 FQGNSA. The DNA for the CDR3 is TGTGCCAGCAGCCCTACTGGGACAGGGGATTATAGTCGGTACTTC. Its translation: CASSPTGTGDYSRYF.

This clonotype came up many times. The V and J genes are TRBV20-1 and TRBJ1-5, with D possibly matching TRBD1 (5 bases). CDR1 and CDR2 (germline): DFQATT, SNEGSKA (reference sequence). V lost 4 bases, J lost 7 bases, and 20 bases lay in between. This CDR3 has 15 residues. This CDR3 is CSANRGTLDGQPQHF. CDR3 nucleotide sequence: TGCAGTGCTAATCGAGGGACTCTCGATGGGCAGCCCCAGCATTTT.

This clonotype was counted many times. The chain recombines TRBV25-1 with TRBJ2-1; 9 nucleotides align to TRBD1. In germline, CDR1 is MGHDK, CDR2 SYGVNS. V gave up 7 bases and J gave up 6 bases; unmatched junction bases: 4. The CDR3 is 13 amino acids. The DNA for the CDR3 is TGTGCCAGCATTATGACAGGGGGCAATGAGCAGTTCTTC. This translates into CASIMTGGNEQFF.